This is a list of T cell receptor beta chains from one sample in a study of shared clonotypes between healthy human individuals. Sequencing used immunoSEQ multiplex PCR; TCRdb keeps in-frame clones, though not all of them. The data show about 1.5 million clones, with around 97% seen just once and roughly 1.2% held by the top ten. Sequenced material: naive CD4+ T cells sorted from blood. These TCRs come from a man younger than 40 in good health. Each CDR3 is given with its conserved first and last residue. The D gene is left open where the match is weak. Size values are once, few and many counts, or a class for expanded clones, and some rows have none.

abundance	v_gene	j_gene	d_gene	CDR3nt	CDR3aa
-	TRBV7-2	TRBJ2-6	-	TGTGCCAGCAGCTTAGATGGCTCTGGGGCCAACGTCCTGACTTTC	CASSLDGSGANVLTF
-	TRBV9	TRBJ2-1	TRBD2	TGTGCCAGCAGCCCTAGGGTGGTTGCGGGAGGCCCAAATGAGCAGTTCTTC	CASSPRVVAGGPNEQFF
-	TRBV11-3	TRBJ2-2	-	TGTGCCAGCAGCTTAGGGGGGACATTCACCGGGGAGCTGTTTTTT	CASSLGGTFTGELFF
-	TRBV18	TRBJ2-7	TRBD2	TGTGCCAGCTCACCCCCGGGTAGCGGGAGAATCTACGAGCAGTACTTC	CASSPPGSGRIYEQYF
once	TRBV9	TRBJ2-7	-	TGTGCCAGCAGCGAGACACTCCAGTCCTACGAGCAGTACTTC	CASSETLQSYEQYF
-	TRBV5-1	TRBJ2-5	-	TGCGCCAGCAGCTTGGAAGTGGCTAGCGAAGGGACCCAGTACTTC	CASSLEVASEGTQYF
-	TRBV6-6	TRBJ1-1	TRBD1	TGTGCCAGCAGTTTCCGACAGGGAGAAGCTTTCTTT	CASSFRQGEAFF
-	TRBV5-4	TRBJ2-5	-	TGTGCCAGCACTACAGAACCCCGTGGGTTGGAGACCCAGTACTTC	CASTTEPRGLETQYF
-	TRBV5-6	TRBJ1-1	-	TGTGCCAGCAGCTTGGGGACGCAGGACAGCCGCACTGAAGCTTTCTTT	CASSLGTQDSRTEAFF
-	TRBV5-8	TRBJ1-1	TRBD1	TGTGCCAGCAGCTTAGGGGACAGGTACACTGAAGCTTTCTTT	CASSLGDRYTEAFF
-	TRBV29-1	TRBJ2-7	TRBD2	TGCAGCGTTGTGGCGGGAGAGACCTACGAGCAGTACTTC	CSVVAGETYEQYF
once	TRBV21-1	TRBJ2-7	-	TGTGCCAGCAGACAACAGGGCTCGGGCTACGAGCAGTACTTC	CASRQQGSGYEQYF
-	TRBV5-1	TRBJ2-3	-	TGCGCCAGCAGCTTGTTCGGACAGAGCACAGATACGCAGTATTTT	CASSLFGQSTDTQYF
-	TRBV27	TRBJ2-7	TRBD1	TGTGCCAGCAGAACCCACCGGGACAGTCTTCAGTCCTACGAGCAGTACTTC	CASRTHRDSLQSYEQYF
once	TRBV6-1	TRBJ1-5	-	TGTGCCAGCAGTGAAGTAAGTCGGGACGGTAGCAATCAGCCCCAGCATTTT	CASSEVSRDGSNQPQHF
-	TRBV2	TRBJ2-5	TRBD1	TGTGCCAGCAGGACAGGGGGAGAGACCCAGTACTTC	CASRTGGETQYF
-	TRBV6-5	TRBJ1-5	TRBD1	TGTGCCAGCAGTCTAAGACAGGGATTAGCTCAGCCCCAGCATTTT	CASSLRQGLAQPQHF
once	TRBV6-5	TRBJ2-7	TRBD1	TGTGCCAGCAGTTACAACGGACAGGGGTCCTACGAGCAGTACTTC	CASSYNGQGSYEQYF
few	TRBV13	TRBJ1-5	TRBD1	TGTGCCAGCAGCAGAGGGACAGGGGGACAGCCCCAGCATTTT	CASSRGTGGQPQHF
-	TRBV27	TRBJ2-1	TRBD2	TGTGCCAGCAGTTTTCTAGCGGGAGGACCGGGATACAATGAGCAGTTCTTC	CASSFLAGGPGYNEQFF